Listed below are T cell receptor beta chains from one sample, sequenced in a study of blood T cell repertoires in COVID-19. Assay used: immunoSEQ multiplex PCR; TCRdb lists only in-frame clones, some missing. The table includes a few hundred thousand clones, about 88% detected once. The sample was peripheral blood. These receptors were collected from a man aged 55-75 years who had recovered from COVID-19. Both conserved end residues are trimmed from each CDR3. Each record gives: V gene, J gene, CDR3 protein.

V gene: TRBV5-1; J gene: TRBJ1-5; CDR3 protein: ASSFGQDQPQH
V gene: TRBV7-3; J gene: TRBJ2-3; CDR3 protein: ASSRTSGGAGGTDTQY
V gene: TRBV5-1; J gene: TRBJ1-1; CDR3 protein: ASSLKTGGAMRANTEAF
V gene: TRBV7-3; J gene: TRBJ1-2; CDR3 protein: ASSSGLGQGSGYT
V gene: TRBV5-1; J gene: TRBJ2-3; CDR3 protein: ASSSAGAPTDTQY
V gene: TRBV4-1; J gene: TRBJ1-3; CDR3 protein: ASSQDRGSGNTIY
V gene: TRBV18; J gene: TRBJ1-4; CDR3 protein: ASSPRPGGDEKLF
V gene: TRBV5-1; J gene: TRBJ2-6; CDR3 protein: ASSRPTSFLAGANVLT
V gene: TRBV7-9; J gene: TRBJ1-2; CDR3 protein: ASSPQGQINYGYT
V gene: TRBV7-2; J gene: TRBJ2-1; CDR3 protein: ASSLVGGVSYNEQF
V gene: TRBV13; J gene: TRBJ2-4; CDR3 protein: ASSLLNTYIQY
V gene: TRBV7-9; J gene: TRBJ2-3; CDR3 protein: ASSQTGPRGGTDTQY
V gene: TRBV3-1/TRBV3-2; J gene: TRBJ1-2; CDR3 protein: ASSQRTGRANYGYT
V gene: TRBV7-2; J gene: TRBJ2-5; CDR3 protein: ASSLGQGYQETQY
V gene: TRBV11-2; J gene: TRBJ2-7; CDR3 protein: ASSSRQGTHNEQY
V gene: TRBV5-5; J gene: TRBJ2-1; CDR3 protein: ASSPGGTGGASEQF
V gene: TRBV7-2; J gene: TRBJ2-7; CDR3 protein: ASSKWTGGINILQEQY
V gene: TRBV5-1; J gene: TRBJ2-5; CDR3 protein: ASSRTGQGEETQY
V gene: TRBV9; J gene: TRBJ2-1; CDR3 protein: ASSVLQGALNEQF
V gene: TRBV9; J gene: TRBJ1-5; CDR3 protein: ASSVEAGGNQPQH
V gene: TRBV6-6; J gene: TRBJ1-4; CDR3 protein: ATTGEVEKLF
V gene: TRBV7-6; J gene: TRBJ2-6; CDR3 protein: ASSLVGGVSGANVLT
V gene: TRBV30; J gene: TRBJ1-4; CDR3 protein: AWSRDSEKLF
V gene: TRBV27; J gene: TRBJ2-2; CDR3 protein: ASSLSIGVGGELF
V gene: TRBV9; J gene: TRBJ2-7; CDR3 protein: ASSVGKPGGEQY
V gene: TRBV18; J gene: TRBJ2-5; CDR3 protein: ASSPPGRAYQETQY
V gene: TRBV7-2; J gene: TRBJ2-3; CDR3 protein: ASSLDRGVPTQY
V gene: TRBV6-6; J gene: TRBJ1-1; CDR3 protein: ASSYGLQVNTEAF
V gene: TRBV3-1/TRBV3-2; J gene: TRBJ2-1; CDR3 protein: ASSHRQDNEQF
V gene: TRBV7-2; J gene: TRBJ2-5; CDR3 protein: ASSLAAQETQY
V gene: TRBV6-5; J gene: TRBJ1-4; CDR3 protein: ASRTGTGGEKLF
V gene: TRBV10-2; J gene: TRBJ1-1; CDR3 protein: ASSTGVNTEAF
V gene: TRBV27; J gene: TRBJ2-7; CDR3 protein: ASSKKPEGEQY
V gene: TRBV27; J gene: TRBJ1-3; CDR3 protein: ASSSGGKVFTIY
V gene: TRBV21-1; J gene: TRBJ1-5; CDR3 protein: ASSTSARGRCQPQH
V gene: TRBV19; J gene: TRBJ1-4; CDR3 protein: ASGDQGVFEKLF
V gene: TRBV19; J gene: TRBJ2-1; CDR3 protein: ASSVDRGWDEQF
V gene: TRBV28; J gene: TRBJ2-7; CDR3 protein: ASSPSGTGVYEQY
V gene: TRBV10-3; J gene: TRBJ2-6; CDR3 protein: AISQGPGANVLT
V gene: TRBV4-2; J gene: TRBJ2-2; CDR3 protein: ASTRGGSDGELF
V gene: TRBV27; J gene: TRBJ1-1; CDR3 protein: ASGTGMNTEAF
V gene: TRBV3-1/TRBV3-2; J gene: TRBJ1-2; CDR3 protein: ASSHRQGDGYT
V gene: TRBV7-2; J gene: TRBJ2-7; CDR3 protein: ASSFNQGGSYEQY
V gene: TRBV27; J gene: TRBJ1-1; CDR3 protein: ASSLRDNRYTEAF
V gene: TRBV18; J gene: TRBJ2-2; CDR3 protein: ASSPRLASNTGELF
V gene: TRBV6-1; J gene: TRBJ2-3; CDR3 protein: ASSDLLLTQY
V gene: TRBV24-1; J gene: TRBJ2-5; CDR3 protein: ATSRRRETQY
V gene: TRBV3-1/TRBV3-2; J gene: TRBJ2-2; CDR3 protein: ASSQAGSTGELF
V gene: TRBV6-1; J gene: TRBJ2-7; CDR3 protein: ASSETRAHEQY
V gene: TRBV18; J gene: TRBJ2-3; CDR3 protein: ASSPRAGGGTDTQY
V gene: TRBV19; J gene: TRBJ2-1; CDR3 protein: ASRPRTSGGTNNEQF
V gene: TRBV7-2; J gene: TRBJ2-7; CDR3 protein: ASSPLGGGAYEQY
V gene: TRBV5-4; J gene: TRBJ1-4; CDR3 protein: ASSFTGGGEKLF
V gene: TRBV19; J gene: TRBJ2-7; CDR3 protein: ASSIGGGYSYEQY
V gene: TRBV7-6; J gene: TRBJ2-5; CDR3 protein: ASSLGLGETQY
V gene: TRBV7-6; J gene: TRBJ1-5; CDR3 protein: ASSRDRGKDQPQH
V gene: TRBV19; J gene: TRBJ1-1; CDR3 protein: ASSTGQVRWNTEAF
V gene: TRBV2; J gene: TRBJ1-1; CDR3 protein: ASSEIEGLVGAEAF
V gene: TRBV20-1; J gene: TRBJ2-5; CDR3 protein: SASNGARKEETQY
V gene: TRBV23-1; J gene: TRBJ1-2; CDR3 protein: ASSQRTGGYT